This T cell receptor (beta chain) was recovered during a study of blood T cell repertoires in COVID-19. At the level of the study: Some COVID-19 samples were acute and others convalescent; all came from the United States, Italy and Spain.

The CDR3 runs 15 residues. J gave up 0 bases and V 5 bases, and 5 bases lay outside the gene matches. The germline V gene has CDR1 SGHRS and CDR2 YFSETQ. Produced via immunoSEQ multiplex PCR; TCRdb's table is partial and in-frame only. Seen here are around 280,000 clones, approximately 83% observed once, and the top ten hold approximately 2.2%. The sample was peripheral blood. This clonotype originated in a woman in her twenties or thirties who had recovered from COVID-19. J is TRBJ2-3 and V is TRBV5-1, with 8 positions matching TRBD2. This CDR3 reads CASRKAGESTDTQYF. For the CDR3, the DNA is TGCGCCAGCAGAAAAGCGGGGGAGAGCACAGATACGCAGTATTTT.